One and the same sample provided the 27 T cell receptor beta chains below, sequenced in a study of CD8 T cells in ankylosing spondylitis. TCRdb analysed the 5' RACE reads with MiXCR anew, one entry per CDR3 protein. The table records under 200,000 distinct CDR3 sequences, around a tenth of them present only once. Sequencing was carried out using blood, either unsorted or a sorted T cell fraction (not recorded which). Source of these receptors: a male donor with ankylosing spondylitis or in good health (not recorded which).

The V call is TRBV7-9, the J call TRBJ1-5; D not certain. The CDR3 is 14 residues long. Germline V CDR1 and CDR2: SEHNR, FQNEAQ (reference sequence). The V gene lost 1 base and the J gene lost 6 bases, with 10 bases spanning the gap. The CDR3 sequence: CASSLGDGLQPQHF. Here the CDR3 DNA reads TGTGCCAGCAGCTTAGGAGACGGGCTTCAGCCCCAGCATTTT.

In this sample, this clonotype turned up many times. The genes are TRBV12-3 or TRBV12-4 and TRBJ2-1; D may be TRBD2 (5 bases). The CDR3 totals 15 residues. The ends were cut back, 4 bases at V and 7 bases at J, with 17 bases in the middle. The CDR3 DNA follows: TGTGCCAGCAGTTCCATCGCCGGGATGGGGAATGAGCAGTTCTTC. Protein product: CASSSIAGMGNEQFF.

This clonotype was counted at least ten times. This chain links TRBV12-3 or TRBV12-4 with TRBJ1-1; D gene uncertain. This CDR3 has 14 amino acids. The V end lost 3 bases, the J end lost 4 bases, and 12 bases lay between the germline ends. The CDR3 DNA follows: TGTGCCAGCAGTTTTAAGGCTGCGGGCACTGAAGCTTTCTTT. Translating it yields CASSFKAAGTEAFF.

This clonotype appeared many times. The genes are TRBV7-4 and TRBJ2-7; the D gene could be TRBD1 or TRBD2 (5 bases each). CDR3 length: 15 amino acids. V lost 3 bases and J lost 4, with 16 bases in between. Per germline, CDR1 SGHVT and CDR2 SQSDAQ. The CDR3 here is CASSFRDPRTYEQYF. CDR3 DNA sequence: TGTGCCAGCAGCTTCCGGGACCCTAGGACGTACGAGCAGTACTTC.

The CDR3 sequence: CASSLAEWRYNEQFF. The CDR3 nucleotides read TGTGCCAGCAGCTTGGCCGAGTGGAGGTACAATGAGCAGTTCTTC. This chain links TRBV5-4 with TRBJ2-1, with a possible D match to TRBD2 (5 bases). CDR1 SGHNT and CDR2 YYREEE come from the germline V gene (reference sequence). The CDR3 is 15 residues long. Trimming took off 0 bases at V and 4 bases at J, with 11 bases between the two ends.

This clonotype was seen many times. The CDR3 loop reads CASSFGGNYEQYF. CDR3 nucleotide sequence: TGCGCCAGCAGCTTTGGGGGGAACTACGAGCAGTACTTC. The chain recombines TRBV5-1 with TRBJ2-7; the D gene is possibly TRBD2 (6 bases). The germline V gene has CDR1 SGHRS and CDR2 YFSETQ. This CDR3 is 13 amino acids long. The V and J ends lost 2 bases and 3 bases respectively, with 9 bases between them. The full variable domain, its missing parts supplied by reference TRBV5-1 and TRBJ2-7, is KAGVTQTPRYLIKTRGQQVTLSCSPISGHRSVSWYQQTPGQGLQFLFEYFSETQRNKGNFPGRFSGRQFSNSRSEMNVSTLELGDSALYLCASSFGGNYEQYFGPGTRLTVT.

This clonotype occurred a few times. This chain connects TRBV7-2 to TRBJ2-1; 9 nucleotides agree with TRBD2. CDR3 length: 11 amino acids. The ends lost 3 bases at V and 15 bases at J; junction bases unmatched: 3. Looked up from germline, CDR1 is SGHTA and CDR2 is FQGNSA. CDR3 coding DNA: TGTGCCAGCAGCTTGCGGGGGGGCTGGTTCTTC. Translated, it gives CASSLRGGWFF.

Many counts were recorded for this clonotype. This chain links TRBV6-1 with TRBJ2-7; 10 nucleotides align to TRBD2. CDR3 length: 15 amino acids. Germline V lookup: CDR1 MNHNS, CDR2 SASEGT. V was pared by 2 bases and J by 0 bases, with 1 base of the junction left unmatched. Written as DNA, the CDR3 is TGTGCCAGCAGTGAAAGCGGGGGGGCCTCCTACGAGCAGTACTTC. Translating gives CASSESGGASYEQYF.

This clonotype was recorded at least ten times. This chain uses TRBV5-1 with TRBJ2-1; 11 positions match TRBD2. The CDR3 runs to 17 residues. The germline CDR1 and CDR2 sequences are SGHRS and YFSETQ. With 2 bases clipped from V and 0 bases from J, the junction kept 4 bases outside the gene matches. CDR3 amino acids: CASSFSSGRSSYNEQFF. In nucleotides, the CDR3 is TGCGCCAGCAGCTTTTCTAGCGGGAGGAGCTCCTACAATGAGCAGTTCTTC.

The CDR3 region is CATSSRTGPTRSGANVLTF. For the CDR3, the DNA is TGTGCCACCAGCAGTAGGACAGGGCCTACTCGCTCTGGGGCCAACGTCCTGACTTTC. This rearrangement joins TRBV15 to TRBJ2-6, with 8 positions matching TRBD1. CDR1 LNHNV and CDR2 YYDKDF come from the germline V gene (reference sequence). This CDR3 comprises 19 residues. V shed 3 bases and J 0 bases; nucleotides not matched to a gene: 10.

This clonotype was recorded a few times. V is TRBV7-9 and J is TRBJ2-3, with a tentative D call TRBD1 (5 bases). The CDR3 contains 16 residues. Looked up from germline, CDR1 is SEHNR and CDR2 is FQNEAQ (reference sequence). The V and J ends lost 6 bases and 0 bases respectively, with 16 bases between them. The CDR3 protein is CASSPTVQTSTDTQYF. CDR3 nucleotides: TGTGCCAGCAGTCCGACAGTGCAGACTAGCACAGATACGCAGTATTTT.

The CDR3 loop reads CAISESPERYTEAFF. The CDR3 DNA is TGTGCCATCAGTGAGTCCCCGGAGCGGTACACTGAAGCTTTCTTT. This chain joins TRBV10-3 and TRBJ1-1; D unresolved. The CDR3 extends over 15 amino acids. Germline CDR1 and CDR2: ENHRY and SYGVKD. Trimming removed 0 bases from V and 3 bases from J, with 11 bases in between.

This clonotype has just a few counts. V is TRBV7-2 and J is TRBJ2-7; 10 bases map to TRBD2. In germline, CDR1 is SGHTA, CDR2 FQGNSA. This CDR3 is 15 amino acids long. V lost 4 bases to trimming and J lost 5 bases; unmatched junction nucleotides: 8. CDR3 nucleotides: TGTGCCAGCAGCTCCCTCCGGACTAGCGGCGACGAGCAGTACTTC. Protein: CASSSLRTSGDEQYF.

This clonotype was detected only a few times. The CDR3 spells CASIPGTADRTDTQYF. In DNA, the CDR3 is TGTGCCAGCATCCCCGGGACGGCAGACCGCACAGATACGCAGTATTTT. This chain links TRBV11-2 with TRBJ2-3; D may be TRBD1 or TRBD2 (5 bases each). Germline V gives CDR1 SGHAT, CDR2 FQNNGV. The CDR3 spans 16 residues. V was pared by 7 bases and J by 1 base, with 18 bases between.

This clonotype was seen only a few times. DNA of the CDR3: TGTGCCAGCAGTGAAGGGCGGGGTAATGAAAAACTGTTTTTT. It encodes CASSEGRGNEKLFF. This rearrangement joins TRBV2 to TRBJ1-4; the D is unclear. Trimming cost V 1 base and J 4 bases, with 7 bases left between them. Germline V gene data show CDR1 as SNHLY and CDR2 as FYNNEI. The CDR3 sequence is 14 residues long.

On this clonotype itself: The junction departs from germline at one end; a sequencing error may be responsible. The chain has TRBV12-3 or TRBV12-4 and TRBJ2-5; D may match TRBD1 or TRBD2 (6 bases each). The CDR3 consists of 15 residues. The DNA of the CDR3 is TGTGTCAGCAGTGGGGGGCAGGGCGGCGGAGAGACCCAGTACTTC. Amino acids: CVSSGGQGGGETQYF.

Ten or more counts support this clonotype. The chain carries TRBV29-1 and TRBJ2-1; weak D call: TRBD1 (6 bases). CDR3 size: 13 residues. Germline-derived CDR1 and CDR2 are SQVTM and ANQGSEA. V was cut by 1 base and J by 8 bases, with 12 bases left in between. CDR3 amino acids: CSVEGIPGDEQFF. Written as DNA, the CDR3 is TGCAGCGTTGAAGGTATTCCAGGGGATGAGCAGTTCTTC.

The genes are TRBV19 and TRBJ2-5, with D hard to call. Germline loops: CDR1 LNHDA, CDR2 SQIVND (reference sequence). V shed 4 bases and J shed 6 bases, with 12 bases lying between them. The length of the CDR3 is 13 residues. CDR3 sequence: CASSTQNRKTQYF. The DNA of the CDR3 is TGTGCCAGTAGTACACAGAATCGAAAGACCCAGTACTTC.

This clonotype turned up a few times. This chain joins TRBV18 and TRBJ2-2; 11 bases are a match to TRBD2. CDR1 and CDR2 (germline): KGHSH, LQKENI. V trimming: 4 bases; J trimming: 0 bases; junction bases outside the gene matches: 4. The CDR3 has 17 amino acids. CDR3 residues: CASSHTSGGANTGELFF. CDR3 nucleotide sequence: TGTGCCAGCTCACATACTAGCGGGGGCGCGAACACCGGGGAGCTGTTTTTT. Looking up the rest from reference TRBV18 and TRBJ2-2 gives the full variable domain: NAGVMQNPRHLVRRRGQEARLRCSPMKGHSHVYWYRQLPEEGLKFMVYLQKENIIDESGMPKERFSAEFPKEGPSILRIQQVVRGDSAAYFCASSHTSGGANTGELFFGEGSRLTVL.

The chain couples TRBV29-1 to TRBJ2-7, with D possibly being TRBD1 (5 bases). This CDR3 comprises 12 residues. V lost 3 bases and J 4 bases, leaving 10 bases between the germline ends. CDR1 is SQVTM, CDR2 ANQGSEA, per germline. The CDR3 here is CSVDGPGYEQYF. The CDR3 coding sequence is TGCAGCGTTGACGGTCCAGGGTACGAGCAGTACTTC.

This clonotype was observed many times. The chain uses TRBV28 and TRBJ1-2; possibly TRBD1 for D (6 bases). This CDR3 is built from 13 residues. V lost 10 bases and J lost 3, with 15 bases in between. Germline values: CDR1 MDHEN, CDR2 SYDVKM. CDR3 sequence: CATEQGIYYGYTF. DNA of the CDR3: TGTGCCACGGAACAGGGTATCTACTATGGCTACACCTTC.

The chain links TRBV15 to TRBJ1-3; D is unclear. The germline V gene has CDR1 LNHNV and CDR2 YYDKDF (reference sequence). This CDR3 comprises 13 residues. The germline V and J ends were trimmed by 8 bases and 0 bases, with 8 bases remaining between them. The CDR3: CATAPASGNTIYF. DNA of the CDR3: TGTGCCACCGCCCCGGCCTCTGGAAACACCATATATTTT.

The table lists this clonotype with many counts. The V call is TRBV10-3, the J call TRBJ2-3; 7 nucleotides align to TRBD1. The V and J ends lost 6 bases and 1 base, in that order; junction bases with no gene match: 7. This CDR3 is 15 amino acids long. Germline assignment: CDR1 ENHRY and CDR2 SYGVKD. The CDR3, as DNA: TGTGCCATCAGATCCGGGACAGAAGGCACAGATACGCAGTATTTT. Its translation: CAIRSGTEGTDTQYF.

This clonotype was observed at least ten times. The chain combines TRBV27 with TRBJ2-3, with 11 bases matching TRBD2. Looked up from germline, CDR1 is MNHEY and CDR2 is SMNVEV (reference sequence). The CDR3 consists of 16 residues. V dropped 5 bases and J dropped 2; count of bases not matched to a gene: 6. The CDR3 nucleotides read TGTGCCAGCAGTCTCAGACTAGCGGGGCCCACAGATACGCAGTATTTT. It encodes CASSLRLAGPTDTQYF.

The chain carries TRBV5-8 and TRBJ2-1; D ambiguous. Germline CDR1 and CDR2: SGHTS and YDEGEE. This CDR3 region has 10 residues. The germline V and J ends were trimmed by 0 bases and 12 bases, with 4 bases remaining between them. The chain's CDR3 is CASSLGGQFF. The CDR3 nucleotides are TGTGCCAGCAGCTTGGGGGGGCAGTTCTTC.

This clonotype has a count of ten or more. This sequence joins TRBV6-1 and TRBJ1-2; 9 bases align to TRBD1. This CDR3 comprises 15 residues. Germline-derived CDR1 and CDR2 are MNHNS and SASEGT. After removal of 5 bases from V and 4 bases from J, the junction contained 8 bases not matched to a gene. DNA of the CDR3: TGTGCCAGCAGTACCCTCTGGACAGGGGCCTATGGCTACACCTTC. This translates into CASSTLWTGAYGYTF.

Concerning this clonotype itself: A read error may be the cause here, since a much bigger clone is one base away. The chain is built from TRBV10-1 and TRBJ2-1; 7 bases map to TRBD1. CDR1 is WNHNN and CDR2 is SYGVQD in the germline V gene (reference sequence). The CDR3 spans 18 residues. CDR3 nucleotide sequence: TGCGCCAGCAGTGAGTCCCCAGGGGGTTCGACCTCCTACAATGCGCAGTTCTTC. It specifies CASSESPGGSTSYNAQFF.